The sequence of this TCR beta chain was determined in a study of T cell changes during pregnancy in multiple sclerosis. Clones were read by immunoSEQ multiplex PCR, and TCRdb kept only the in-frame ones, dropping some. The profile shows under 35,000 clones, over 75% of them singletons. The receptor comes from a female donor with multiple sclerosis, enrolled in a pregnancy study. This specimen was CD8+ T cells from peripheral blood mononuclear cells, taken in the second trimester of pregnancy.

The CDR3: CASSERQNMNTEAFF. DNA for the CDR3: TGTGCCAGCAGTGAAAGACAGAACATGAACACTGAAGCTTTCTTT. The chain links TRBV25-1 to TRBJ1-1; D perhaps matches TRBD1 (5 bases). This CDR3 has 15 residues. Trimming took off 2 bases at V and 0 bases at J, with 10 bases between the two ends. Looked up from germline, CDR1 is MGHDK and CDR2 is SYGVNS.